This TCR beta chain was recorded in a study of response to subunit inactivated influenza vaccine. Overall study results and limits: The authors proposed limited new T cell recruitment per seasonal influenza vaccination.

Notes on this clonotype: Its antigen is unidentified.

CDR1 is SGHRS and CDR2 is YFSETQ in the germline V gene. CDR3 length equals 15 residues. The V gene end was trimmed by 4 bases and the J gene end by 5 bases; junction bases not matched to a gene: 8. One entry per CDR3 protein, called by TCRdb with MiXCR from the RT-PCR reads. The top ten hold roughly a tenth of the sample, which has 550,000 to 650,000 distinct CDR3 sequences, 10% to 15% seen once. This sample comprised PBMCs from blood, obtained on the day of vaccination. The rearrangement uses TRBV5-1 and TRBJ2-3, with TRBD1 matching over 9 bases. The receptor's source is a man aged 45-60 years who received an inactivated influenza vaccine. The CDR3 DNA follows: TGCGCCAGCAGCCTATGGACAGGGGCAATAGATACGCAGTATTTT. Amino acids: CASSLWTGAIDTQYF. The full variable domain, with the rest looked up from reference TRBV5-1 and TRBJ2-3, is KAGVTQTPRYLIKTRGQQVTLSCSPISGHRSVSWYQQTPGQGLQFLFEYFSETQRNKGNFPGRFSGRQFSNSRSEMNVSTLELGDSALYLCASSLWTGAIDTQYFGPGTRLTVL.